The next 17 T cell receptor beta chains were all read from a single sample in a study of tissue T cells after allogeneic stem cell transplantation. Clones were read by immunoSEQ multiplex PCR, and TCRdb kept only the in-frame ones, dropping some. The table has some 1,200 clones, around 61% seen once. Sequenced material: skin. These receptors all come from a female BALB/c mouse in good health. Mouse MHC haplotype: H2-d.

This clone was observed a few times. Each gene name is a mouse one. The DNA ends 1 residue before the CDR3 does, and the rest of the CDR3 is filled in from the germline J gene. The chain is built from TRBV5 and TRBJ2-7; 11 nucleotides match TRBD2. The CDR3 loop spans 16 amino acids. Germline V lookup: CDR1 LGHNA, CDR2 YNLKQL (reference sequence). The V gene end was trimmed by 0 bases and the J gene end by 3 bases; junction bases not matched to a gene: 4. The CDR3 sequence is CASSQEGDWGFYEQYF. The sequenced CDR3 bases are TGTGCCAGCAGCCAAGAAGGGGACTGGGGGTTCTATGAACAGTAC.

A remark on this clone: Gene names follow the mouse nomenclature. The read stops 1 residue short of the end of the CDR3; the missing end is completed from the germline J gene. The chain combines TRBV5 with TRBJ1-4; 11 bases match TRBD1. Germline-derived CDR1 and CDR2 are LGHNA and YNLKQL (reference sequence). This CDR3 region has 14 residues. V lost 4 bases and J lost 7; bases outside the gene matches: 2. The CDR3 here is CASSRTGGPERLFF. Partial CDR3 DNA: TGTGCCAGCAGCCGGACAGGGGGCCCCGAAAGATTATTT.

This clone came up a few times. The genes are named according to mouse. The read finishes 1 residue shy of the CDR3 end, and the germline J gene is used to complete it. V is TRBV4 and J is TRBJ2-4, with TRBD2 matching over 11 bases. The germline CDR1 and CDR2 sequences are LGHDT and YNNKQL (reference sequence). The CDR3 is 16 residues long. V shed 4 bases, J shed 1 base, and the junction held 4 bases outside the gene matches. The CDR3 spells CASSSGTGGRQNTLYF. The DNA read from the CDR3 is TGTGCCAGCAGCTCCGGGACTGGGGGCCGTCAAAACACCTTGTAC.

A remark on this clone: The gene symbols are mouse symbols. The read is 1 residue too short to cover the CDR3 end, so that end is filled in from the germline J gene. The chain is built from TRBV19 and TRBJ1-6; no clear D gene. TRBJ1-6 is treated as an ORF (open reading frame) with a function not yet certain. Germline V CDR1 and CDR2: FNHDT, SITEND (reference sequence). V lost 2 bases to trimming and J lost 0 bases, with 6 bases between them. There are 15 residues in the CDR3. Incomplete CDR3 DNA: TGTGCCAGCAGTATCCATCGTTCCTATAATTCGCCCCTCTAC. It encodes CASSIHRSYNSPLY. The CDR3 as a whole reads CASSIHRSYNSPLYF.

There are a few counts of this clone. Any gene name here is a mouse gene name. The read ends 1 residue before the CDR3 terminus; that terminus is restored from the germline J gene. The chain is built from TRBV13-3 and TRBJ1-2, with TRBD1 identical over 9 bases. The CDR3 is 14 residues long. Unmatched junction bases numbered 5, after V lost 5 bases and J lost 3 bases. From germline, CDR1 is NNHDY and CDR2 SYVADS. The sequenced part of the CDR3 DNA is TGTGCCAGCAGGCACAGGGGGCCGGACTCCGACTACACC. Encoded protein: CASRHRGPDSDYT. The complete CDR3 sequence is CASRHRGPDSDYTF.

Points on this clone: Mouse gene names apply. The read is 1 residue too short to cover the CDR3 end, so that end is filled in from the germline J gene. The V call is TRBV31, the J call TRBJ2-5; 8 bases match TRBD1. The trim removed 3 bases at V and 1 base at J, leaving 0 bases unmatched. CDR1 is GKSSPN and CDR2 is SITVG in the germline V gene. This CDR3 spans 13 amino acids. The CDR3 loop is CAWRDRDQDTQYF. CDR3 DNA, as far as it was read: TGTGCCTGGAGGGACAGGGACCAAGACACCCAGTAC.

This clone was counted a single time. Genes here carry mouse names. The observed sequence ends 1 residue before the CDR3 terminus, with the missing tail filled in from the germline J gene. The genes are TRBV13-3 and TRBJ2-5; 10 bases align to TRBD1. The junction had 6 bases not matched to a gene; V was cut back by 5 bases and J by 6 bases. The CDR3 runs 14 residues. The germline CDR1 and CDR2 sequences are NNHDY and SYVADS. The CDR3 bases that were read are TGTGCCAGCAGACAAGGGACAGGGGAGGACACCCAGTAC. It is translated as CASRQGTGEDTQY. The entire CDR3 protein reads CASRQGTGEDTQYF.

This clone was recorded a few times. The listed genes are named as in mouse. The read stops 1 residue short of the end of the CDR3; the missing end is completed from the germline J gene. At the DNA level, this CDR3 is encoded by other sequences in the same sample as well. V gene TRBV1 combines with J gene TRBJ2-3; D gene unclear. The germline V gene has CDR1 NSQYPW and CDR2 LRSPGD (reference sequence). Trimming left V 2 bases short and J 0 bases short, with 0 bases between. This CDR3 comprises 12 residues. CDR3 DNA (partial): TGCACCTGCAGTGCAAGTGCAGAAACGCTGTAT. This codes for CTCSASAETLY. The full CDR3 reads CTCSASAETLYF. Together with reference TRBV1 and TRBJ2-3, the CDR3 gives the full variable domain: VTLLEQNPRWRLVPRGQAVNLRCILKNSQYPWMSWYQQDLQKQLQWLFTLRSPGDKEVKSLPGADYLATRVTDTELRLQVANMSQGRTLYCTCSASAETLYFGSGTRLTVL.

Of note for this clone: The gene symbols are mouse symbols. The read comes to an end 1 residue before the CDR3 does, leaving the germline J gene to fill in the end. The J gene is TRBJ2-3, the V gene TRBV13-2; D remains ambiguous. Germline V gene lookup returns CDR1 NNHNN and CDR2 SYGAGS (reference sequence). V gave up 3 bases and J gave up 1 base, with 3 bases separating them. The CDR3 has 12 residues. CDR3 amino acids: CASGGGAETLYF. The CDR3 bases that were read are TGTGCCAGCGGTGGGGGTGCAGAAACGCTGTAT.

Remarks on this clone: The listed genes are named as in mouse. The CDR3 sequence is CASSFLNRGTGAEQFF. The sequenced CDR3 bases are TGTGCCAGCAGCTTTCTTAACAGGGGAACGGGTGCTGAGCAGTTC. The genes are TRBV4 and TRBJ2-1; 7 positions agree with TRBD1. From the germline J gene comes the end of the CDR3, since the read stops 1 residue before it. There are 16 residues in the CDR3. CDR1 and CDR2 from the germline V gene are LGHDT and YNNKQL (reference sequence). V lost 4 bases and J lost 6; bases outside the gene matches: 12.

To note about this clone: The gene names here belong to mouse. The read falls 1 residue short of the CDR3 end, and the missing part is taken from the germline J gene. The rearrangement uses TRBV2 and TRBJ2-3; TRBD2 is a possible D gene (6 bases). CDR1 is LGHNA and CDR2 is YSYQKL in the germline V gene. This CDR3 comprises 15 residues. Trimming took 0 bases from V and 1 from J, leaving 8 bases between them. The DNA read from the CDR3 is TGTGCCAGCAGCCAAGATCTGGGGCGTGCAGAAACGCTGTAT. The encoded protein is CASSQDLGRAETLY. The full CDR3 is CASSQDLGRAETLYF.

Worth noting for this clone: Germline and genes: mouse. The CDR3 end is not reached by the read, which stops 1 residue before it; the germline J gene fills it in. This chain uses TRBV13-1 with TRBJ1-4; 7 nucleotides line up with TRBD1. Trimming took 2 bases from V and 0 from J; bases not matched to a gene: 4. The CDR3 loop spans 16 amino acids. In germline, CDR1 is NSHNY, CDR2 SYGAGN. Incomplete CDR3 DNA: TGTGCCAGCAGTGACAGGGGGAAAATTTCCAACGAAAGATTATTT. Its protein is CASSDRGKISNERLF. The entire CDR3 protein reads CASSDRGKISNERLFF.

Turning to this clone: The gene symbols are mouse symbols. Read data end 1 residue before the CDR3 end; the end is taken from the germline J gene. The rearrangement links TRBV4 to TRBJ1-1; 9 bases line up with TRBD1. The CDR3 spans 13 residues. The V and J ends lost 6 bases and 6 bases, in that order; junction bases with no gene match: 5. CDR1 and CDR2 (germline): LGHDT, YNNKQL (reference sequence). CDR3 bases read: TGTGCCAGCAGTTACAGGGGGCGCGCAGAAGTCTTC. Its protein product is CASSYRGRAEVF. The whole CDR3 protein is CASSYRGRAEVFF.

About this clone: Gene names follow the mouse nomenclature. The read gets to within 1 residue of the CDR3 end, and the germline J gene fills in the rest. The V and J genes are TRBV19 and TRBJ1-1; 7 bases align to TRBD1. CDR3 length: 15 amino acids. Germline V gene sequence: CDR1 FNHDT, CDR2 SITEND (reference sequence). The V segment lost 4 bases and the J segment 0 bases; nucleotides outside the gene matches: 6. CDR3 in amino acids: CASSSPGTANTEVFF. Partial CDR3 DNA: TGTGCCAGCAGTTCTCCCGGGACAGCAAACACAGAAGTCTTC.

This clone was recorded once. Gene labels here are mouse ones. Read coverage stops 1 residue before the CDR3 terminus; the germline J gene supplies the remainder. The chain couples TRBV31 to TRBJ2-5; D tentatively fits TRBD1 or TRBD2 (5 bases each). Looked up from germline, CDR1 is GKSSPN and CDR2 is SITVG. The CDR3 totals 13 residues. Trimming pared 0 bases from V and 1 base from J, leaving 5 bases between. Incomplete CDR3 DNA: TGTGCCTGGAGTCTGGGACACCAAGACACCCAGTAC. Protein sequence: CAWSLGHQDTQY. In full, the CDR3 reads CAWSLGHQDTQYF.

This clone was picked up a small number of times. The gene names given are mouse names. The CDR3 is cut off 1 residue early in the read; its end comes from the germline J gene. The chain joins TRBV13-1 to TRBJ2-5; 11 nucleotides match TRBD2. The CDR3 covers 13 residues. Losses at the gene ends were 4 bases for V and 6 bases for J; bases not matched to a gene: 1. Germline assignment: CDR1 NSHNY and CDR2 SYGAGN. CDR3 DNA (partial): TGTGCCAGCAGTCGGGACTGGGGGGACACCCAGTAC. Amino acids: CASSRDWGDTQY. The whole CDR3 is CASSRDWGDTQYF.

This clone came up a few times. Gene names are the mouse ones. The read finishes 1 residue shy of the CDR3 end, and the germline J gene is used to complete it. This chain joins TRBV31 and TRBJ2-5, with 10 bases identical to TRBD1. Germline V CDR1 and CDR2: GKSSPN, SITVG. The junction had 2 bases not matched to a gene; V was cut back by 0 bases and J by 5 bases. The CDR3 runs to 14 residues. The CDR3 DNA, read in part, is TGTGCCTGGAGTCTGGGGGACAGGGGAGACACCCAGTAC. It specifies CAWSLGDRGDTQY. The whole CDR3 protein reads CAWSLGDRGDTQYF.